This TCR beta chain was sequenced for a study of shared clonotypes between healthy human individuals (TCRdb year 2020). A note on the overall study: A couple of women and a few men aged 18 to 49 years were included in the cohort. Blood TCR repertoires of roughly 5 healthy adults were deeply sequenced to estimate repertoire size and the extent of clonotype sharing between individuals. Different laboratories and diverse techniques were used to prepare libraries and sequence TCR repertoires, to increase sequencing depth and limit assay-specific biases. Between about 0.9 and 10 billion PBMCs per donor were obtained by leukapheresis. For each donor, three plates each were used for CD4 naive and CD4 memory, two plates were used for CD8 naive, and one plate was used for CD8 memory. Summary of the overall study and its limitations: Naive subsets generally had larger estimated clonotype richness than memory subsets did. Because the study included a small number of donors, the genetic and exposure-history diversity represented was limited. Pairwise subsampling indicated that sequencing depth was expected to affect the degree of clonotype sharing among donors. Across a handful of donors, 5% to 6% of naive CD4, roughly 3.5% of naive CD8, about 2% of memory CD4, and 0.4% of memory CD8 clonotypes were shared. Even with the large sequencing depth, rarefaction of the sorted-subset datasets indicated that sequencing was incomplete. Higher generation probabilities were observed for clonotypes shared by all four sorted-subset donors than for non-shared clonotypes. Only blood was sampled, and tissue TCR repertoires likely differ from those in blood.

V loses 3 bases of germline sequence and J loses 5 bases, and the interval between the two ends is 12 bases. Taken from cysteine to phenylalanine, the CDR3 has 14 residues. The entry retains the CDR3 DNA only, 42 bases that are in frame from base 1. CDR1 and CDR2 were assigned from the germline V gene (reference sequence) as LNHDA and SQIVND. Using the deep immunoSEQ assay, multiplex PCR amplified TCR CDR3 regions from genomic DNA. For each cell subset, the extracted genomic DNA was distributed evenly across all wells of several immunoSEQ 96-well plates, and each plate served as one replicate. For sorted subsets, each replicate PCR was loaded with 150 to 250 ng genomic DNA, equivalent to approximately 27,000 T cell genomes. Purified libraries were measured with a Qubit 3.0 fluorometer, size-checked on a Bioanalyzer 2100, and measured again with the KAPA Library Quantification kit. A separate single-read 150-cycle Illumina NextSeq 550 flow cell was used to sequence each immunoSEQ 96-well plate. In the authors' own workflow: The immunoSEQ output contained only junctional sequences without quality scores, so filtering could not match that applied to full-length reads. To assign V/J genes and CDR3, sequences were annotated against IMGT germline references using PyIR, a Python wrapper for IgBLAST v1.9. Any read was removed if the V/J assignment was weak (E-value above 1e-6), the CDR3 was missing, or the read contained stop codons, out-of-frame junctions, or ambiguous translated residues. A V3J clonotype was defined by an identical inferred V gene, J gene, and CDR3 amino acid sequence. To compute the percentage overlap between repertoires, the number of shared unique clonotypes was divided by the size of the smaller repertoire. Three approaches were used to assess repertoire richness: RTK rarefaction, the Chao1 estimator, and Recon v2.1 estimates of unobserved clonotypes. Generation probabilities for all TCRbeta clonotypes obtained by the gDNA method from a handful of donors were computed using OLGA. What TCRdb holds here is the immuneACCESS table cut down to in-frame rearrangements. Part of the clones is not present; checked against another copy, under half of the missing clones reflect an unresolved V gene, and the others are unexplained. V and J calls and clone size come straight from that table; D and trimming were deduced from the DNA. Within this sample are under 1,900,000 clones, with just under 99% of them counted one time only. The top ten hold roughly 0.35% of the sample.

Donors were healthy HIV-negative adults with no recently reported acute infections or vaccinations. Every donor was a Caucasian adult residing in Nashville, Tennessee, USA. CD4+ T cells were enriched through magnetic negative selection, after which naive cells were positively selected on CD45RA and the remaining negative fraction served as the memory subset. Blood was obtained by leukapheresis, after which PBMCs were separated by Ficoll-Histopaque density gradient centrifugation and cryopreserved in liquid nitrogen vapor phase. Analytical flow cytometry was used to check the purity and quantity of every magnetically sorted T cell population. Genomic DNA was isolated from every sorted fraction and measured by UV absorbance on a Nanodrop 2000c. Comments on this clone: It lacks a known antigen. Base qualities are missing; no much larger clone stands one base away.

Sequencing was performed on naive CD4+ T cells sorted from blood. The cell subset or site label on this specimen signifies: CD45RA+ positively selected. The rearrangement combines TRBV19 with TRBJ2-3; the D gene cannot be resolved beyond TRBD1 or TRBD2, each matching 5 bases. The TCR originated in a man in his thirties or forties in good health. The CDR3 region: CASSMDWDGDTQYF. The DNA sequence is as follows: TGTGCCAGTAGTATGGACTGGGACGGAGATACGCAGTATTTT.